These 9 T cell receptor beta chains share one sample of origin, sequenced in a study of blood T cell repertoires in COVID-19. Clones were read by immunoSEQ multiplex PCR, and TCRdb kept only the in-frame ones, dropping some. The sample comprises about 35,000 clones, about 89% of which are singletons, and over 9.5% rests with the top ten. The sample was peripheral blood. The receptors derive from an elderly man with active COVID-19.

This clone is medium-sized (0.01 to 0.1%) within its sample. The J gene is TRBJ2-7, the V gene TRBV7-9, with D unclear. From germline, CDR1 is SEHNR and CDR2 FQNEAQ (reference sequence). Trimming cost V 3 bases and J 2 bases, with 11 bases left between them. The CDR3 has 14 amino acids. The CDR3 spells CASSLSAAAYEQYF. For the CDR3, the DNA is TGTGCCAGCAGCTTGTCGGCGGCTGCCTACGAGCAGTACTTC.

The chain couples TRBV3-1 (or the pseudogene TRBV3-2) to TRBJ1-2; D may be TRBD1 (6 bases). The germline CDR1 and CDR2 sequences are LGHDT and YNNKEL (reference sequence). This CDR3 has 12 amino acids. V was pared by 4 bases and J by 8 bases, with 11 bases between. CDR3 in amino acids: CASSLSGAGYTF. CDR3 bases: TGTGCCAGCAGCCTCTCAGGGGCCGGCTACACCTTC.

The V call is TRBV2, the J call TRBJ2-3, with D possibly matching TRBD1 (5 bases). Germline V gene data show CDR1 as SNHLY and CDR2 as FYNNEI. CDR3 length equals 14 residues. The ends were cut back, 8 bases at V and 1 base at J, with 13 bases in the middle. The CDR3 coding sequence is TGTGCCAGCTTGAGGCTGGGGCGCACAGATACGCAGTATTTT. It is translated as CASLRLGRTDTQYF.

The chain uses TRBV27 and TRBJ2-7; TRBD2 is a possible D gene (6 bases). The CDR3 spans 12 residues. Trimming cost V 8 bases and J 3 bases, with 11 bases left between them. Germline assignment: CDR1 MNHEY and CDR2 SMNVEV (reference sequence). CDR3 sequence: CASSRLGYEQYF. Here the CDR3 DNA reads TGTGCCAGCTCACGACTAGGCTACGAGCAGTACTTC.

V and J are TRBV4-3 and TRBJ2-4, with D possibly being TRBD1 (6 bases). Germline CDR1 is LGHNA and CDR2 is YSLEER. CDR3 size: 14 residues. Trimming pared 3 bases from V and 4 bases from J, leaving 10 bases between. CDR3 region: CASSHSGQKNIQYF. The CDR3 DNA follows: TGCGCCAGCAGCCACTCCGGACAGAAAAACATTCAGTACTTC.

The chain uses TRBV7-2 and TRBJ2-7, with D perhaps matching TRBD1 (6 bases). Germline CDR1 is SGHTA and CDR2 is FQGNSA. The CDR3 is 15 residues long. With 3 bases removed from V and 2 bases from J, the gap between germline ends came to 14 bases. The CDR3 region has the DNA TGTGCCAGCAGCTTTTGGGCAGGGGTAACCTACGAGCAGTACTTC. It yields the protein CASSFWAGVTYEQYF. Combining the CDR3 with reference TRBV7-2 and TRBJ2-7 gives the whole variable domain GAGVSQSPSNKVTEKGKDVELRCDPISGHTALYWYRQSLGQGLEFLIYFQGNSAPDKSGLPSDRFSAERTGGSVSTLTIQRTQQEDSAVYLCASSFWAGVTYEQYFGPGTRLTVT.

The gene calls are TRBV2 and TRBJ1-4; no definite D call. This CDR3 region has 16 residues. V lost 5 bases and J 0 bases, leaving 13 bases between the germline ends. Looked up from germline, CDR1 is SNHLY and CDR2 is FYNNEI. CDR3 in amino acids: CASSLSRVATNEKLFF. The CDR3 DNA follows: TGTGCCAGCAGTCTCTCTCGAGTAGCAACTAATGAAAAACTGTTTTTT.

In DNA form, the CDR3 reads TGTGCCAGCAGCTTAGCCTCGGCGAACGGGAGGGGATACAATGAGCAGTTCTTC. This sequence encodes CASSLASANGRGYNEQFF. The chain is built from TRBV7-6 and TRBJ2-1; 8 positions match TRBD2. The CDR3 is made up of 18 amino acids. After removal of 0 bases from V and 4 bases from J, the junction contained 11 bases not matched to a gene. Germline loops: CDR1 SGHVS, CDR2 FNYEAQ.

This clone appeared a single time. This chain joins TRBV27 and TRBJ2-1, with 7 bases identical to TRBD1. Germline CDR1 and CDR2: MNHEY and SMNVEV (reference sequence). CDR3 size: 13 residues. After removal of 8 bases from V and 3 bases from J, the junction contained 4 bases not matched to a gene. CDR3 residues: CASLGGFYNEQFF. For the CDR3, the DNA is TGTGCCAGCCTAGGGGGCTTCTACAATGAGCAGTTCTTC.